Listed below are T cell receptor beta chains from one sample, sequenced in a study of cytomegalovirus exposure and HLA in healthy donors. Sequencing used immunoSEQ multiplex PCR; TCRdb keeps in-frame clones, though not all of them. The sample consists of fewer than 70,000 clones, roughly 70% of them appearing once. Sequenced sample: PBMCs. All receptors come from a woman aged 30 to 39 in good health and CMV-seronegative. The CDR3 runs from the conserved cysteine through the conserved F or W.

J gene,V gene,CDR3 protein
TRBJ2-1,TRBV6-4,CASSDSNGGGSNEQFF
TRBJ2-1,TRBV9,CASSPGGPQAYNEQFF
TRBJ2-7,TRBV19,CATSPEGGYEQYF
TRBJ1-5,TRBV7-6,CASSPRIQIRKPQHF
TRBJ1-5,TRBV5-6,CASSLRMAAFSNQPQHF
TRBJ2-5,TRBV19,CASSPRRGQETQYF
TRBJ2-5,TRBV6-1,CASLFSGGPAETQYF
TRBJ1-2,TRBV7-6,CASSRGRDRHLSYYGYTF
TRBJ2-7,TRBV10-3,CAISDSSYEQYF
TRBJ1-2,TRBV4-2,CASSQARDGYTF
TRBJ2-5,TRBV7-8,CASSSWTGEETQYF
TRBJ2-5,TRBV7-9,CASSLASGGKETQYF
TRBJ2-2,TRBV29-1,CSVDTGTGSAGELFF
TRBJ1-4,TRBV30,CAWSDLGGAANEKLFF
TRBJ2-3,TRBV19,CAVSGQGADTQYF
TRBJ2-6,TRBV4-1,CASSQDSSGANVLTF
TRBJ1-1,TRBV28,CASSLGRKAFF
TRBJ2-3,TRBV5-1,CASSLAQHTDTQYF
TRBJ1-6,TRBV14,CASSQVGASGSPLHF
TRBJ1-6,TRBV6-5,CASSGGDRGNSPLHF
TRBJ1-1,TRBV5-6,CASSLGQGSYTEAFF
TRBJ2-2,TRBV18,CASSPQASSTGELFF
TRBJ2-7,TRBV2,CASNGDRSEQYF
TRBJ1-3,TRBV2,CASSESGGPGNTIYF
TRBJ1-1,TRBV11-2,CASSVEKTANTEAFF
TRBJ1-5,TRBV19,CASSMDRGRNQPQHF
TRBJ2-7,TRBV7-9,CASSLAGEASYEQYF
TRBJ1-4,TRBV5-1,CASTLATNEKLFF
TRBJ2-7,TRBV18,CASSPTRTGQGGYEQYF
TRBJ2-5,TRBV6-6,CASSYLAEGTETQYF
TRBJ1-5,TRBV7-2,CASSLQQGMSNQPQHF
TRBJ1-6,TRBV19,CASRFSRGSGSPLHF
TRBJ2-1,TRBV7-8,CASSLGGTSRNEQFF
TRBJ1-6,TRBV27,CASSLRRRSSYNSPLHF
TRBJ2-5,TRBV30,CAWSTRETQYF
TRBJ1-1,TRBV2,CASRVQGWGNTEAFF
TRBJ2-7,TRBV7-2,CASSSPRGSSYEQYF
TRBJ1-5,TRBV7-8,CASSQDRAPYSNQPQHF
TRBJ2-2,TRBV19,CASSSLARNTGELFF
TRBJ2-2,TRBV4-1,CASMDRVTTGELFF
TRBJ2-3,TRBV27,CASSLRLGWSTDTQYF
TRBJ1-1,TRBV2,CASIRGGAFTEAFF
TRBJ1-5,TRBV5-1,CASSLGSGGISQPQHF
TRBJ1-3,TRBV19,CASRAGSSGNTIYF
TRBJ1-2,TRBV29-1,CSVDAGIIGSNYGYTF
TRBJ2-1,TRBV9,CASSASGGARNEQFF
TRBJ2-7,TRBV7-9,CASGTGALREQYF
TRBJ2-7,TRBV27,CASNQRGGTGELIISPQAYF
TRBJ1-1,TRBV5-6,CASSQSQGPEAFF
TRBJ2-3,TRBV7-3,CASSPAQGNTQYF
TRBJ1-1,TRBV4-1,CASSQDNSGHPNTEAFF
TRBJ1-5,TRBV10-3,CAISDRDQPQHF
TRBJ1-6,TRBV6-5,CASTADRGAPLHF